This entry concerns a single T cell receptor beta chain. These data belong to a study of cytomegalovirus exposure and HLA in healthy donors. 13 Jbeta primers and 60 Vbeta primers were used for the PCR. TCRdb's copy holds only in-frame clones and misses some; the assay was immunoSEQ multiplex PCR. The repertoire holds 150,000 or so clones, with over 60% as singletons. This receptor was obtained from a man in his forties or fifties in good health and CMV-seropositive. Sequenced: PBMCs.

CDR3 coding DNA: TGCACTATCTCCTCTAACTATGGCTACACCTTC. Its protein is CTISSNYGYTF. The chain uses TRBV29-1 and TRBJ1-2, with D unclear. Looked up from germline, CDR1 is SQVTM and CDR2 is ANQGSEA. There are 11 residues in the CDR3.